The 4 T cell receptor beta chains below were found in one sample sequenced in a study of T cell responses to AZD1222 COVID-19 vaccine. The protocol was immunoSEQ multiplex PCR, while the TCRdb copy is restricted to in-frame clones and leaves out a portion. The sample includes approximately 160,000 clones, roughly 89% of them seen just once. The sample in question was peripheral blood, obtained on day 0 of AZD1222 vaccination. These receptors were obtained from an adult in good health.

This rearrangement joins TRBV11-2 to TRBJ2-3, with a weak D call TRBD2 (5 bases). Germline V gene lookup returns CDR1 SGHAT and CDR2 FQNNGV. The V gene lost 4 bases and the J gene lost 8 bases, with 10 bases spanning the gap. The CDR3 is 12 residues long. The CDR3: CASSSEGATQYF. The CDR3 bases are TGTGCCAGCAGCTCCGAGGGAGCTACGCAGTATTTT.

V is TRBV4-3 and J is TRBJ1-2; 8 nucleotides match TRBD1. Germline-derived CDR1 and CDR2 are LGHNA and YSLEER. The CDR3 covers 15 residues. V trimming: 0 bases; J trimming: 4 bases; junction bases outside the gene matches: 4. The CDR3 loop reads CASSQDRQGSYGYTF. As DNA, the CDR3 is TGCGCCAGCAGCCAAGATCGACAGGGGAGCTATGGCTACACCTTC.

The gene calls are TRBV28 and TRBJ1-1; no firm D call. The V end was cut by 5 bases, the J end by 2 bases, with 0 bases between. This CDR3 has 10 amino acids. Germline CDR1 reads MDHEN; CDR2 reads SYDVKM. CDR3 protein: CASSNTEAFF. The CDR3 nucleotides are TGTGCCAGCAGTAACACTGAAGCTTTCTTT. The complete variable domain, with remaining parts taken from reference TRBV28 and TRBJ1-1, reads DVKVTQSSRYLVKRTGEKVFLECVQDMDHENMFWYRQDPGLGLRLIYFSYDVKMKEKGDIPEGYSVSREKKERFSLILESASTNQTSMYLCASSNTEAFFGQGTRLTVV.

This clone came up once. This sequence joins TRBV19 and TRBJ1-5; D is undetermined. CDR1 and CDR2 from the germline V gene are LNHDA and SQIVND (reference sequence). This CDR3 is 13 amino acids long. Deletions cut 4 bases from V and 6 bases from J, with 10 bases between. CDR3 nucleotides: TGTGCCAGTAGTACCAAGGTAGGTCAGCCCCAGCATTTT. Its protein is CASSTKVGQPQHF.